This T cell receptor beta chain was documented in a study of shared clonotypes between healthy human individuals. Study-level findings and limits: The low donor count limited represented genetic and exposure-history diversity.

This clone was recorded a few times. Its antigen is not identified. This CDR3 has 15 amino acids. V was pared by 5 bases and J by 9 bases, with 7 bases of the junction left unmatched. Germline V lookup: CDR1 SEHNR, CDR2 FQNEAQ (reference sequence). This table comes from immunoSEQ multiplex PCR, and its TCRdb copy is limited to in-frame clones, with some not included. The sample contains some 1 million clones, 70% to 80% of which appear only once. The TCR sequence derives from a man aged 18 to 29 in good health. The sample taken for sequencing was memory CD4+ T cells sorted from blood. Subset noted: CD45RA-negative fraction. V is TRBV7-9 and J is TRBJ1-6; 10 nucleotides agree with TRBD1. DNA of the CDR3: TGTGCCAGCAGCGATCTGGACAGGGGGTTTTCACCCCTCCACTTT. Residues: CASSDLDRGFSPLHF.